This TCR beta chain appears in the sequencing data of a study of T cells in tuberculosis. Profiling relied on immunoSEQ multiplex PCR, and the TCRdb table lists in-frame clones only, not all of them. The sample carries 37,000 or so clones, approximately 94% recorded once. A word on this clone: What it binds is unknown.

Findings of the study overall: Active tuberculosis TCR-alpha repertoires lay closer to GMM-specific TCRs than IGRA-negative controls, suggesting clonal expansion.

Trimming took 3 bases from V and 5 from J, leaving 8 bases between them. Germline assignment: CDR1 SSHAT and CDR2 FNYEAQ (reference sequence). The CDR3 runs 13 residues. The material sequenced was PBMCs. The origin of this receptor is a donor between 10 and 29 years old with latent tuberculosis or without tuberculosis infection. Some clones in this sample may be carry-over from other donors' samples. The gene calls are TRBV7-7 and TRBJ2-1; D is possibly TRBD1 (6 bases). CDR3 sequence (DNA): TGTGCCAGCAGCTTCGGACAGAACAATGAGCAGTTCTTC. Translating it yields CASSFGQNNEQFF.